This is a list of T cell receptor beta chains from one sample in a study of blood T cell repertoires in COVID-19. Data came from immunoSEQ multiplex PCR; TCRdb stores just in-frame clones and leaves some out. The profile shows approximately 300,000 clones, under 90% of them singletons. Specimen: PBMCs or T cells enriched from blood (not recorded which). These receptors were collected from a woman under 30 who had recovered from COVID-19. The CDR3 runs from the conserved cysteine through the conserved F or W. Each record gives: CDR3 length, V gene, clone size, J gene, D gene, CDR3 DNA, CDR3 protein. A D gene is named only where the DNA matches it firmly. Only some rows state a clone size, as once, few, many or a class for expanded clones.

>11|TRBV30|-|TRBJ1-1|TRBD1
TGTGCCTGGAGTGTGACAGGGGAAGCTTTCTTT
CAWSVTGEAFF
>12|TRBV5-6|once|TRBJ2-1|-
TGTGCCAGCAGCCCCCCTAGGGGAGAGCAGTTCTTC
CASSPPRGEQFF
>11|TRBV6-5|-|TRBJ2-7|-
TGTGCCAGCAGCGGTTACTACGAGCAGTACTTC
CASSGYYEQYF
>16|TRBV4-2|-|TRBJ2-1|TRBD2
TGTGCCAGCAGCCAAGTACAGCGGGGGGGCGAAGATGAGCAGTTCTTC
CASSQVQRGGEDEQFF
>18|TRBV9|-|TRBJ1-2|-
TGTGCCAGCAGCGCCCGAGGATTAGATACAGGGCTAAACTATGGCTACACCTTC
CASSARGLDTGLNYGYTF
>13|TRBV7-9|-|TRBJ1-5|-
TGTGCCAGCAGCTACGACGGTGAGGGGCCCCAGCATTTT
CASSYDGEGPQHF
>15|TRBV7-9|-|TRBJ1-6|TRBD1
TGTGCCAGCAGCTTAGAGGGACAGGTGAATTCACCCCTCCACTTT
CASSLEGQVNSPLHF
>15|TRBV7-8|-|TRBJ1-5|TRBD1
TGTGCCAGCAGCGATAGCAGGGGGCCAGGACAGCCCCAGCATTTT
CASSDSRGPGQPQHF
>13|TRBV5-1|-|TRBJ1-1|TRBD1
TGCGCCAGCAGGCAGGGGGCTGGAACTGAAGCTTTCTTT
CASRQGAGTEAFF
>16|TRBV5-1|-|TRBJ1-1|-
TGCGCCAGCAGCCCGGCCCGAACAGGGCGGAACACTGAAGCTTTCTTT
CASSPARTGRNTEAFF
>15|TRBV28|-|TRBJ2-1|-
TGTGCCAGCAGCCCGACCAGGGGTCGAAACAATGAGCAGTTCTTC
CASSPTRGRNNEQFF
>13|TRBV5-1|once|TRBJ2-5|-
TGCGCCAGCAGTAGAAGCGGCCAAGAGACCCAGTACTTC
CASSRSGQETQYF
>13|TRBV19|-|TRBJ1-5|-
TGTGCCAGTATTGGGTTACGAGGGCAGCCCCAGCATTTT
CASIGLRGQPQHF
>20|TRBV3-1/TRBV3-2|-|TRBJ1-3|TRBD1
TGTGCCAGCAGCCAAGCAATCCAGACCGTCAGACAGGGTCGAAGAAACACCATATATTTT
CASSQAIQTVRQGRRNTIYF
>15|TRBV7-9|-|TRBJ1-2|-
TGTGCCAGCAGCTTTAGTCCCGGAGCTAACTATGGCTACACCTTC
CASSFSPGANYGYTF
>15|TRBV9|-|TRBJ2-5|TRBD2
TGTGCCAGCAGCGTACTAGCGGGAGGTGGAGAGACCCAGTACTTC
CASSVLAGGGETQYF
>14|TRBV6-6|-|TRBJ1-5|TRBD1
TGTGCCAGCAGCCACGGACAGGGGGCCCAGCCCCAGCATTTT
CASSHGQGAQPQHF
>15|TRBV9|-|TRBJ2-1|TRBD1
TGTGCCAGCAGCTCAGACAGGGCCCCCTACAATGAGCAGTTCTTC
CASSSDRAPYNEQFF
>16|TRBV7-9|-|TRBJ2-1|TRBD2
TGTGCCAGCAGCCAAGCTTCTAGCGGGAACTACAATGAGCAGTTCTTC
CASSQASSGNYNEQFF
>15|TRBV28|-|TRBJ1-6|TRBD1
TGTGCCAGCAGACCGCCGACAGGGGGGAATTCACCCCTCCACTTT
CASRPPTGGNSPLHF
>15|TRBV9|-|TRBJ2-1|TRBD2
TGTGCCAGCAGCAATAGCGGGGGGGCTTACAATGAGCAGTTCTTC
CASSNSGGAYNEQFF
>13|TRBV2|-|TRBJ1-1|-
TGTGCCAGCAGCTTTGACAGCAACACTGAAGCTTTCTTT
CASSFDSNTEAFF
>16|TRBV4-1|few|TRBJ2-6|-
TGCGCCAGCAGCCAACCAGGAATCTCCGGGGCCAACGTCCTGACTTTC
CASSQPGISGANVLTF
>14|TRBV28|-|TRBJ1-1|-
TGTGCCAGCAGCTTGGACTTAGTGAACACTGAAGCTTTCTTT
CASSLDLVNTEAFF
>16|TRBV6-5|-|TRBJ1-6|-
TGTGCCAGCAGTTACTACCCGACAGGTCGAGGCTCACCCCTCCACTTT
CASSYYPTGRGSPLHF
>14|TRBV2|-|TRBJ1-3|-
TGTGCCGGACTGGGGGCTTCCTCTGGAAACACCATATATTTT
CAGLGASSGNTIYF
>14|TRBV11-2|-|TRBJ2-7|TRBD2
TGTGCCAGCAGCTTAGCCGGGGGGGCTCTCGAGCAGTACTTC
CASSLAGGALEQYF
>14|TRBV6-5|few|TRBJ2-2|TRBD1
TGTGCCAGCAGCCCCGGGACAGGCTGGGAGGAGCTGTTTTTT
CASSPGTGWEELFF
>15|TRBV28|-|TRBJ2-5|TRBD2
TGTGCCAGCAGCTTGACTAGCGCGCACCAAGAGACCCAGTACTTC
CASSLTSAHQETQYF
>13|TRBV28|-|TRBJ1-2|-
TGTGCCAGCAGGCCAGGTTTTAACTATGGCTACACCTTC
CASRPGFNYGYTF
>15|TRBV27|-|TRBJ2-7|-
TGTGCCAGCAGAAAGAATGTGGAGGTTTACTACGAGCAGTACTTC
CASRKNVEVYYEQYF
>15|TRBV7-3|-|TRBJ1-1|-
TGTGCCAGCAGCTTAAGTTCAGGGTCGAACACTGAAGCTTTCTTT
CASSLSSGSNTEAFF
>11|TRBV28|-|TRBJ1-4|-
TGTGCCGTGGTGGAGAATGAAAAACTGTTTTTT
CAVVENEKLFF
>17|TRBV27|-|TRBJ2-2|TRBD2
TGTGCCAGCAGCCCTCGGACTAGCGGACCGGGGACCGGGGAGCTGTTTTTT
CASSPRTSGPGTGELFF
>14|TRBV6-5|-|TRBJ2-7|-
TGTGCCAGCAGCTTTAGACAGCAAACCTACGAGCAGTACTTC
CASSFRQQTYEQYF
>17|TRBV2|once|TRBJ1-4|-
TGTGCCAGCAGCGGAGAGCTACGGACAGCAACTAATGAAAAACTGTTTTTT
CASSGELRTATNEKLFF
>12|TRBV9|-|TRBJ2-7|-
TGTGCCAGCAGCGCCCCAGGGGTCGAGCAGTACTTC
CASSAPGVEQYF
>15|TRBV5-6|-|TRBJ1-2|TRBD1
TGTGCCAGCAGCTCCGTGTACAGGGGGCGCAATGGCTACACCTTC
CASSSVYRGRNGYTF
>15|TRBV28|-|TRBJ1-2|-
TGTGCCAGCACCCCCCGGGTCTCTGTTAACTATGGCTACACCTTC
CASTPRVSVNYGYTF
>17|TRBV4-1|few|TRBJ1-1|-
TGCGCCAGCAGCCAACGGTCTTCAGGGGTTCAGAACACTGAAGCTTTCTTT
CASSQRSSGVQNTEAFF
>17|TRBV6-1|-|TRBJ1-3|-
TGTGCCAGCAGTGAAGCGCGGACATCCTACTCTGGAAACACCATATATTTT
CASSEARTSYSGNTIYF
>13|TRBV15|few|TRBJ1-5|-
TGTGCCACCAGCAGAGACCCCTATCAGCCCCAGCATTTT
CATSRDPYQPQHF
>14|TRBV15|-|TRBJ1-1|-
TGTGCCACCAGCAGGCGGTTTATGAACACTGAAGCTTTCTTT
CATSRRFMNTEAFF
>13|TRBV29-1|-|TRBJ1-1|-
TGCAGCGTTGAGATGCAGGAGAACACTGAAGCTTTCTTT
CSVEMQENTEAFF
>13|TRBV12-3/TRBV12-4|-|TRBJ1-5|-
TGTGCCAGCAGCCCGACACCGAATCAGCCCCAGCATTTT
CASSPTPNQPQHF
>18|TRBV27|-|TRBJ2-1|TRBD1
TGTGCCAGCAGTCCCGATAGGACAGGGGTCAGGGTCTACAATGAGCAGTTCTTC
CASSPDRTGVRVYNEQFF
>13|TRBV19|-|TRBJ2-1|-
TGTGCCAGTAGTATAAACAGCAACAATGAGCAGTTCTTC
CASSINSNNEQFF
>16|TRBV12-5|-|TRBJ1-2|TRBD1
TGTGCTAGTGGTCCCCGACAGGGGGTGGATCTCTGGGGCTACACCTTC
CASGPRQGVDLWGYTF
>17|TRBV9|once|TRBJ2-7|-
TGTGCCAGCAGCACGAGGCCCCTGGGGGGGGGCACCTACGAGCAGTACTTC
CASSTRPLGGGTYEQYF
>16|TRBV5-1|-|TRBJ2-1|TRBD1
TGCGCCAGCAGCTTTGCAGGGGGCAGCTCCTACAATGAGCAGTTCTTC
CASSFAGGSSYNEQFF
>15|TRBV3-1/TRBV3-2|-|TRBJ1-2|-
TGTGCCAGCAGCCCTACCTCGGGACTGCGGTATGGCTACACCTTC
CASSPTSGLRYGYTF
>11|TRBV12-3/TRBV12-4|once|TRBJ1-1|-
TGTGCCAGCAGTTTCGGTACTGAAGCTTTCTTT
CASSFGTEAFF
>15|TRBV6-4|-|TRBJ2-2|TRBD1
TGTGCCACCTCGGGGCAGGGGGCGAACACCGGGGAGCTGTTTTTT
CATSGQGANTGELFF
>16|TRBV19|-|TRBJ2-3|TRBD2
TGTGCCAGTAGAGAGGGGAGCGGGACTAGCACAGATACGCAGTATTTT
CASREGSGTSTDTQYF